Below are 30 T cell receptor beta chains sequenced from a single sample in a study of breast tumors, draining lymph nodes, adjacent tissues. Axillary draining lymph nodes of breast cancer patients supplied the node samples. TCRdb reprocessed the multiplex PCR reads via MiXCR and lists one record per CDR3 protein. The sample yields roughly 130,000 distinct CDR3 sequences, just under 20% seen once. The sequenced sample was axillary lymph node tissue. Every receptor here comes from a female donor with breast cancer. Some clones in this sample may be carry-over from other donors' samples.

In this sample, this clonotype turned up many times. The chain carries TRBV10-2 and TRBJ2-3; 9 bases are shared with TRBD2. The CDR3 covers 14 residues. V gave up 2 bases and J gave up 6 bases; unmatched junction bases: 3. Germline V gene data show CDR1 as WSHSY and CDR2 as SAAADI. CDR3 in amino acids: CASSESGLADTQYF. The CDR3 coding sequence is TGCGCCAGCAGTGAGAGTGGACTAGCGGATACGCAGTATTTT.

With respect to this clonotype: This may stem from a read error, because a much larger clone lies one nucleotide away. The gene calls are TRBV10-2 and TRBJ2-1; the D gene is possibly TRBD2 (5 bases). Germline-derived CDR1 and CDR2 are WSHSY and SAAADI. This CDR3 comprises 13 residues. The CDR3 DNA sequence: TGCGCCAACAGTGAGGGTGTCTACGATGAGCAGTTCTTC. Its translation is CANSEGVYDEQFF.

This clonotype was seen many times. This chain links TRBV9 with TRBJ2-3; 7 bases are shared with TRBD2. V lost 0 bases and J lost 1; bases outside the gene matches: 2. Germline-derived CDR1 and CDR2 are SGDLS and YYNGEE. The CDR3 extends over 15 amino acids. The CDR3 DNA reads as TGTGCCAGCAGCGTAGGCCTAGCGGGCACAGATACGCAGTATTTT. Translated: CASSVGLAGTDTQYF.

This clonotype came up many times. The chain employs TRBV6-4 and TRBJ1-4, with 8 bases fitting TRBD1. This CDR3 region has 14 residues. The V gene's germline CDR1 is MRHNA and CDR2 SNTAGT. Unmatched junction bases numbered 4, after V lost 6 bases and J lost 4 bases. The CDR3 loop is CASSRTGNNEKLFF. The DNA of the CDR3 is TGTGCCAGCAGCAGGACAGGGAATAATGAAAAACTGTTTTTT.

This clonotype was seen at least ten times. The V call is TRBV9, the J call TRBJ2-1; 16 nucleotides align to TRBD2. This CDR3 region has 16 residues. V lost 2 bases, J lost 8 bases, and 4 bases stayed unmatched. Germline V gives CDR1 SGDLS, CDR2 YYNGEE. Written as DNA, the CDR3 is TGTGCCAGCAGCGTGGGACTAGCGGGAGGGCTCTATGAGCAGTTCTTC. Translation: CASSVGLAGGLYEQFF.

This clonotype was recorded many times. CDR3 nucleotide sequence: TGCAGTGCTAGCAATGTCGGGACTCACGGGGCAGATACGCAGTATTTT. It is translated as CSASNVGTHGADTQYF. This chain uses TRBV20-1 with TRBJ2-3; tentative D call: TRBD2 (6 bases). Germline CDR1 DFQATT, CDR2 SNEGSKA (reference sequence). V was cut by 3 bases and J by 4 bases, with 20 bases left in between. The CDR3 is 16 amino acids.

The table lists this clonotype with many counts. The gene calls are TRBV2 and TRBJ2-1; possibly TRBD2 for D (6 bases). V lost 8 bases to trimming and J lost 5 bases, with 19 bases between them. The CDR3 has 15 residues. Germline V gives CDR1 SNHLY, CDR2 FYNNEI. CDR3 nucleotide sequence: TGTGCCAGCGGTGGGGCCCCGGGACTTAACAATGAGCAGTTCTTC. Its translation is CASGGAPGLNNEQFF.

The sample holds many counts of this clonotype. J is TRBJ2-1 and V is TRBV9; D is undetermined. Germline assignment: CDR1 SGDLS and CDR2 YYNGEE. The CDR3 spans 13 residues. The V gene lost 0 bases and the J gene lost 6 bases, with 7 bases spanning the gap. In DNA form, the CDR3 reads TGTGCCAGCAGCGTAGGGGCAAGCAATGAGCAGTTCTTC. This codes for CASSVGASNEQFF.

This clonotype was seen ten or more times. The J gene is TRBJ2-1, the V gene TRBV6-5; possibly TRBD1 for D (6 bases). The CDR3 spans 17 residues. The V end was cut by 0 bases, the J end by 1 base, with 13 bases between. Germline V gene sequence: CDR1 MNHEY, CDR2 SVGAGI. Here the CDR3 DNA reads TGTGCCAGCAGTTACTCGAGTGGGGGCGAATCCTACAATGAGCAGTTCTTC. Translating it yields CASSYSSGGESYNEQFF.

This chain links TRBV5-1 with TRBJ2-1; 7 bases match TRBD2. Per germline, CDR1 SGHRS and CDR2 YFSETQ. The V gene end was trimmed by 4 bases and the J gene end by 9 bases; junction bases not matched to a gene: 1. The CDR3 is made up of 11 amino acids. CDR3 residues: CASSPGGEQFF. CDR3 sequence (DNA): TGCGCCAGCAGCCCGGGGGGTGAGCAGTTCTTC.

This clonotype has only a few counts. The rearrangement joins TRBV18 to TRBJ2-2, with a possible D match to TRBD1 (6 bases). Trimming left V 3 bases short and J 1 base short, with 12 bases between. Germline loops: CDR1 KGHSH, CDR2 LQKENI. The CDR3 is 16 residues long. DNA of the CDR3: TGTGCCAGCTCACCCCGGGGACAAGGGAACACCGGGGAGCTGTTTTTT. Translated: CASSPRGQGNTGELFF.

This clonotype was seen many times. The chain joins TRBV5-1 to TRBJ2-3; D not certain. Trimming took 6 bases from V and 5 from J, leaving 13 bases between them. CDR1 SGHRS and CDR2 YFSETQ come from the germline V gene. CDR3 length: 13 amino acids. CDR3 in DNA: TGCGCCAGCAATGGCAGTCCGGGAGATACGCAGTATTTT. It encodes CASNGSPGDTQYF.

The J gene is TRBJ2-7, the V gene TRBV9; D is perhaps TRBD2 (7 bases). Trimming shortened V by 4 bases and J by 6 bases, and 11 bases separated the two germline ends. There are 12 residues in the CDR3. From germline, CDR1 is SGDLS and CDR2 YYNGEE. CDR3 in amino acids: CASSRGAGEQYF. DNA for the CDR3: TGTGCCAGCAGCCGGGGGGCCGGCGAGCAGTACTTC. Filled out from reference TRBV9 and TRBJ2-7, the complete variable domain reads DSGVTQTPKHLITATGQRVTLRCSPRSGDLSVYWYQQSLDQGLQFLIQYYNGEERAKGNILERFSAQQFPDLHSELNLSSLELGDSALYFCASSRGAGEQYFGPGTRLTVT.

This chain uses TRBV10-3 with TRBJ1-6; weak D call: TRBD1 (6 bases). Germline V lookup: CDR1 ENHRY, CDR2 SYGVKD. V lost 3 bases and J lost 9, with 18 bases in between. CDR3 length: 16 amino acids. CDR3 nucleotides: TGTGCCATCAGTGACACCGGAACCGGAGGGGGTTCACCCCTCCACTTT. This gives the protein CAISDTGTGGGSPLHF.

This clonotype showed up many times. The chain links TRBV12-3 or TRBV12-4 to TRBJ2-1; D is undetermined. V shed 10 bases and J shed 8 bases, with 12 bases lying between them. This CDR3 comprises 11 residues. CDR3 loop: CATGELDEQFF. The CDR3 DNA is TGTGCCACCGGTGAATTGGATGAGCAGTTCTTC.

The sample holds many counts of this clonotype. This chain links TRBV7-8 with TRBJ2-7, with 11 bases identical to TRBD1. CDR3 length: 15 amino acids. CDR1 is SGHVS, CDR2 FQNEAQ, per germline. V shed 2 bases and J 4 bases; nucleotides not matched to a gene: 4. The CDR3 loop is CASSLRGTGGYEQYF. The CDR3 DNA reads TGTGCCAGCAGCTTAAGGGGGACAGGGGGGTACGAGCAGTACTTC.

This clonotype was detected many times. V gene TRBV24-1 combines with J gene TRBJ2-3; no reliable D call. CDR1 KGHDR and CDR2 SFDVKD come from the germline V gene. The CDR3 runs to 13 residues. Trimming pared 9 bases from V and 5 bases from J, leaving 14 bases between. In nucleotides, the CDR3 is TGTGCCACCGCTGTGCCAATGGTAGATACGCAGTATTTT. It codes for CATAVPMVDTQYF.

A remark on this clonotype: A much larger clonotype is one base distant, so this may be a read error. The chain has TRBV19 and TRBJ2-3; D possibly uses TRBD1 or TRBD2 (5 bases each). CDR1 and CDR2 from the germline V gene are LNHDA and SQIVND (reference sequence). CDR3 length: 17 amino acids. The CDR3 loop reads CASSHQYLPGPQDMQYF. The CDR3 bases are TGTGCCAGTAGTCACCAATATTTACCGGGACCACAAGATATGCAGTATTTT. Using reference TRBV19 and TRBJ2-3 for the parts outside the CDR3, the full variable domain is DGGITQSPKYLFRKEGQNVTLSCEQNLNHDAMYWYRQDPGQGLRLIYYSQIVNDFQKGDIAEGYSVSREKKESFPLTVTSAQKNPTAFYLCASSHQYLPGPQDMQYFGPGTRLTVL.

This clonotype was counted ten times or more. The chain couples TRBV7-6 to TRBJ2-7; D ambiguous. CDR1 is SGHVS and CDR2 is FNYEAQ in the germline V gene. CDR3 size: 14 residues. The ends were cut back, 5 bases at V and 1 base at J, with 12 bases in the middle. The CDR3 nucleotides are TGTGCCAGCAGCCCGACAACGAATTCCTACGAGCAGTACTTC. Protein product: CASSPTTNSYEQYF. Full variable domain (rest looked up from reference TRBV7-6 and TRBJ2-7): GAGVSQSPRYKVTKRGQDVALRCDPISGHVSLYWYRQALGQGPEFLTYFNYEAQQDKSGLPNDRFSAERPEGSISTLTIQRTEQRDSAMYRCASSPTTNSYEQYFGPGTRLTVT.

Regarding this clonotype: It may be a read error: a sequence one base away is much more abundant. The chain is built from TRBV5-5 and TRBJ2-2; the D call may be TRBD1 or TRBD2 (5 bases each). Looked up from germline, CDR1 is SGHKS and CDR2 is YYEKEE (reference sequence). This CDR3 spans 15 amino acids. CDR3 protein: CASSFTLSDTGELLF. Here the CDR3 DNA reads TGTGCCAGCAGCTTCACCCTTTCGGACACCGGGGAGCTGTTGTTT.

The sample holds one count of this clonotype. The chain joins TRBV3-1 to TRBJ1-1; D remains unclear. V was clipped by 4 bases and J by 6 bases, with 12 bases between them. Germline CDR1 is LGHDT and CDR2 is YNNKEL (reference sequence). The CDR3 contains 13 residues. CDR3 sequence reads: CASSPIGNAEAFF. DNA of the CDR3: TGTGCCAGCAGCCCGATAGGAAATGCTGAAGCTTTCTTT.

Concerning this clonotype: Since a much larger clone is just one base distant, this may be a read error. The chain employs TRBV18 and TRBJ2-7; TRBD2 might be the D (6 bases). The CDR3 length is 15 residues. Germline values: CDR1 KGHSH, CDR2 LQKENI. The CDR3 reads CASSPRGGDSYERYF. The CDR3, as DNA: TGTGCCAGCTCCCCAAGGGGCGGGGACTCCTACGAGCGGTACTTC.

This clonotype was seen only once. The chain is built from TRBV2 and TRBJ1-1; the D is unclear. V was clipped by 1 base and J by 0 bases, with 12 bases between them. This CDR3 is built from 16 residues. From germline, CDR1 is SNHLY and CDR2 FYNNEI. The CDR3 bases are TGTGCCAGCAGTGAAGAAGAGTCGGAAATGAACACTGAAGCTTTCTTT. Translating gives CASSEEESEMNTEAFF.

This clonotype was picked up many times. CDR3 in amino acids: CAISEMGATPLRSGYTF. The CDR3 DNA reads as TGTGCCATCAGTGAGATGGGAGCGACCCCTCTAAGGAGTGGCTACACCTTC. V gene TRBV10-3 combines with J gene TRBJ1-2; no firm D call. The CDR3 has 17 amino acids. CDR1 and CDR2 from the germline V gene are ENHRY and SYGVKD. With 2 bases removed from V and 7 bases from J, the gap between germline ends came to 23 bases.

Remarks on this clonotype: Given a much more abundant clone one base away, this may be a read error. The gene calls are TRBV7-2 and TRBJ2-1, with TRBD2 identical over 12 bases. The CDR3 consists of 15 residues. Trimming took 5 bases from V and 5 from J; bases not matched to a gene: 4. Germline CDR1 is SGHTA and CDR2 is FQGNSA. DNA for the CDR3: TGTGCCAGCAGCGCGGGGACTAGCGGGCACAATGAGCAGTTCTTC. This sequence encodes CASSAGTSGHNEQFF.

This clonotype was counted ten times or more. The chain couples TRBV19 to TRBJ2-7, with TRBD2 matching over 13 bases. The CDR3 extends over 15 amino acids. The J segment lost 4 bases and the V segment lost 6 bases, leaving 6 bases of the junction unmatched. Germline values: CDR1 LNHDA, CDR2 SQIVND (reference sequence). The CDR3 sequence: CASRPGTSGIYEQYF. The DNA of the CDR3 is TGTGCCAGTAGGCCAGGGACTAGCGGGATATACGAGCAGTACTTC.

Of note for this clonotype: This could be a read error, since a much larger clone is one nucleotide away. V gene TRBV5-5 combines with J gene TRBJ2-1; D remains unclear. This CDR3 has 15 amino acids. Germline V gene lookup returns CDR1 SGHKS and CDR2 YYEKEE (reference sequence). This CDR3 reads CASSLNVNSHNEQFF. The CDR3 coding sequence is TGTGCCAGCAGCTTGAACGTGAACTCCCACAATGAGCAGTTCTTC.

Notes on this clonotype: A read error may explain this, as a much larger clone is one base away. The CDR3 sequence: CASSTAVHSSYEQYF. The DNA for the CDR3 is TGCGCCAGCAGCACAGCCGTGCACAGCTCCTACGAGCAGTACTTC. The chain carries TRBV5-1 and TRBJ2-7, with D unresolved. Germline V lookup: CDR1 SGHRS, CDR2 YFSETQ. The CDR3 totals 15 residues. V dropped 4 bases and J dropped 0 bases, with 14 bases sitting between them.

V usage is TRBV12-3 or TRBV12-4 and J usage is TRBJ2-4, with TRBD2 identical over 7 bases. CDR3 length: 15 residues. The V gene end was trimmed by 4 bases and the J gene end by 7 bases; junction bases not matched to a gene: 10. The CDR3 is CASSSSRDYENIQYF. The CDR3 region has the DNA TGTGCCAGCAGTTCCTCTCGGGACTATGAGAACATTCAGTACTTC.

A word on this clonotype: With a much larger clone just one base away, this may be a read error. The J gene is TRBJ2-1, the V gene TRBV27; 8 positions match TRBD1. This CDR3 is 18 amino acids long. V was clipped by 9 bases and J by 2 bases; unmatched bases: 18. CDR1 is MNHEY and CDR2 is SMNVEV in the germline V gene (reference sequence). Here the CDR3 reads CARRTPTSRGLTYNEQFF. CDR3 DNA: TGTGCCAGGCGGACCCCAACGAGCAGGGGGCTGACCTACAATGAGCAGTTCTTC.